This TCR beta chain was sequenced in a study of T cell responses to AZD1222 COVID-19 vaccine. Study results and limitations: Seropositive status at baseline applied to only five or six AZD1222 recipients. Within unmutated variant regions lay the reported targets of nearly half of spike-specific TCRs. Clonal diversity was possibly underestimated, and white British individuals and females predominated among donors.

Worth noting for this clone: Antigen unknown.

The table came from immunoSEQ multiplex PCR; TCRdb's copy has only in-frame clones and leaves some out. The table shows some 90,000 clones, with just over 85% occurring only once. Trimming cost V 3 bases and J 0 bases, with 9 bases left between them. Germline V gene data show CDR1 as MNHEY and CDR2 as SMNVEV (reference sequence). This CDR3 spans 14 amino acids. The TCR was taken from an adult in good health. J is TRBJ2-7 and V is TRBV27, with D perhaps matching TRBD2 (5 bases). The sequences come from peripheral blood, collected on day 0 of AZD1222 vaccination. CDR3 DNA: TGTGCCAGCAGTTTTGAGAGGGACTCCTACGAGCAGTACTTC. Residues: CASSFERDSYEQYF.